This T cell receptor (beta chain) derives from a study of regulatory T cells in long-lasting Graves disease. CDR1 SQVTM and CDR2 ANQGSEA come from the germline V gene. This CDR3 spans 13 amino acids. Described time point: newly diagnosed GD, antithyroid drugs for less than 3 months. Making the TCR library involved RNA that had been extracted from PBMCs. About this clonotype: Its antigen is unknown. One end of the junction does not line up with germline, which may come from a read error.

Combining iRepertoire HTBI primers with Arm-PCR of CDR3 regions, the authors built TCR beta libraries. TCRdb re-derived calls from the multiplex PCR reads in MiXCR, one entry per CDR3 protein. The sample comprises a few hundred thousand distinct CDR3 sequences, less than 15% of which are singletons, and roughly a tenth rests with the top ten. Overall study results and limits: Repertoires from persistent disease leaned toward TRBV28, TRBJ1-2 and TRBJ2-5.

These same data were also listed under a study on T cells in Graves' hyperthyroidism and ophthalmopathy. From that report: Each diagnosis drew on symptoms, thyroxine, TRAb, thyroid ultrasound and orbital computed tomography findings.

The chain employs TRBV29-1 and TRBJ1-1; TRBD1 is a possible D gene (6 bases). The specimen comprised peripheral blood mononuclear cells (PBMCs), sampled at new diagnosis, from a patient treated with antithyroid drugs. This clonotype was sampled from a man younger than 45 with Graves disease. CDR3 coding DNA: TGCAACGTTGAGGGAAAGGGGGGAACTGAAGCTTTCTTT. Translating gives CNVEGKGGTEAFF.